By share of the sample, the clone carrying this T cell receptor beta chain is medium-sized. Antigen unknown. This specimen comes from a study of T cell responses to AZD1222 COVID-19 vaccine. Repertoires were generated with immunoSEQ multiplex PCR, while TCRdb's copy carries only in-frame clones and drops some. Of around 80,000 clones listed, 70% to 90% are singletons. Overall study findings and caveats: Repertoires were collected only later (after the peak T cell response had occurred).

The receptor was isolated from an adult who received the AZD1222 COVID-19 vaccine. Sequenced here: peripheral blood, sampled 28 days after the second AZD1222 dose.

The CDR3 reads CASSLSGSDYEQYF. Written as DNA, the CDR3 is TGTGCCAGCAGCTTATCTGGCAGCGACTACGAGCAGTACTTC. The genes are TRBV7-8 and TRBJ2-7; D unresolved. The germline V gene encodes CDR1 SGHVS and CDR2 FQNEAQ. This CDR3 has 14 residues. V lost 2 bases, J lost 3 bases, and 11 bases lay in between.